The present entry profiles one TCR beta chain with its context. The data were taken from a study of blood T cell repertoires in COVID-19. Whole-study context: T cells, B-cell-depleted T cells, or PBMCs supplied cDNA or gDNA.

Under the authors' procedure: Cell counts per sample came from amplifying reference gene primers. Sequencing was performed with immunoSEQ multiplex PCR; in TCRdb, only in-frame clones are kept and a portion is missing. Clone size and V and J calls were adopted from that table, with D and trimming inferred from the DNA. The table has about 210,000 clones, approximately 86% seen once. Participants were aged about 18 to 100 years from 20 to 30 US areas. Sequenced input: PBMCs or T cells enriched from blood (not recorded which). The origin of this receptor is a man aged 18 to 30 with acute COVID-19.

CDR3 residues: CASSLGVSVGELFF. CDR3 DNA: TGTGCCAGCAGCTTGGGGGTTAGCGTCGGGGAGCTGTTTTTT. The genes are TRBV5-4 and TRBJ2-2; TRBD2 is a possible D gene (5 bases). V gave up 0 bases and J gave up 7 bases, with 10 bases separating them. The length of the CDR3 is 14 residues. Germline CDR1 reads SGHNT; CDR2 reads YYREEE (reference sequence).